This T cell receptor beta chain comes out of a study of cytomegalovirus exposure and HLA in healthy donors. Overall study findings and caveats: For most TCR sequences rarity was the rule, although some public TCRs occurred in many donors.

The CDR3 is made up of 15 amino acids. V dropped 4 bases and J dropped 0 bases, with 10 bases sitting between them. Germline lookup yields CDR1 LGHNA and CDR2 YSLEER. In regard to this clone: Its antigen remains unknown.

Using immunoSEQ multiplex PCR, the repertoire was profiled, and TCRdb retains in-frame clones only, with some absent. The table includes 120,000 or so clones, roughly 84% detected once. The donors were part of the validation cohort, which consisted of about 130 subjects and was separate from the first cohort of under 750 subjects. The sequenced material came from PBMCs. This sequence originates from a woman aged 25 to 45 in good health and CMV-seronegative. The chain recombines TRBV4-3 with TRBJ1-3; a possible D gene is TRBD1 (6 bases). The CDR3 loop is CASSLDSFSGNTIYF. DNA of the CDR3: TGCGCCAGCAGCCTGGACAGTTTCTCTGGAAACACCATATATTTT.